The next 14 T cell receptor beta chains were all read from a single sample in a study of cytomegalovirus exposure and HLA in healthy donors. The repertoire was sequenced with immunoSEQ multiplex PCR; TCRdb's copy has only in-frame clones and lacks some. The sample shows under 200,000 clones, about 89% of them seen only once. Sequenced input: PBMCs. The receptors shown here come from a woman under 30 in good health and CMV-seropositive.

The genes are TRBV6-1 and TRBJ2-1; 8 nucleotides agree with TRBD2. The CDR3 contains 14 residues. Germline V gene sequence: CDR1 MNHNS, CDR2 SASEGT. V lost 8 bases and J lost 3; bases outside the gene matches: 6. The CDR3 sequence is CASGLASYYNEQFF. Written as DNA, the CDR3 is TGTGCCAGCGGACTAGCCTCCTACTACAATGAGCAGTTCTTC.

This chain links TRBV13 with TRBJ2-3, with D unclear. In germline, CDR1 is PRHDT, CDR2 FYEKMQ (reference sequence). The CDR3 is 13 residues long. The V end was cut by 5 bases, the J end by 6 bases, with 12 bases between. The CDR3 sequence: CASSATEADTQYF. CDR3 bases: TGTGCCAGCAGCGCCACCGAGGCTGATACGCAGTATTTT.

The chain is built from TRBV6-1 and TRBJ2-2, with 7 positions matching TRBD2. V was clipped by 2 bases and J by 3 bases; unmatched bases: 0. The CDR3 extends over 14 amino acids. The V gene's germline CDR1 is MNHNS and CDR2 SASEGT. CDR3 sequence: CASSELADTGELFF. The CDR3 DNA is TGTGCCAGCAGTGAACTAGCGGACACCGGGGAGCTGTTTTTT.

This sequence joins TRBV28 and TRBJ2-2, with 8 bases matching TRBD2. This CDR3 has 16 residues. CDR1 is MDHEN and CDR2 is SYDVKM in the germline V gene. Trimming took 8 bases from V and 6 from J; bases not matched to a gene: 14. The CDR3 loop is CASGHLGTRIAGELFF. DNA for the CDR3: TGTGCCAGCGGGCATTTAGGGACTAGAATCGCCGGGGAGCTGTTTTTT.

The chain uses TRBV7-3 and TRBJ2-2, with TRBD2 as a possible D gene (6 bases). In germline, CDR1 is SGHTA, CDR2 FQGTGA. This CDR3 comprises 13 residues. V was shortened by 5 bases and J by 7 bases, with 11 bases between the two germline ends. CDR3: CASSPPGDGELFF. The DNA for the CDR3 is TGTGCCAGCAGCCCGCCGGGGGACGGGGAGCTGTTTTTT.

This chain links TRBV29-1 with TRBJ2-7, with D tentatively TRBD2 (6 bases). CDR1 and CDR2 (germline): SQVTM, ANQGSEA. There are 13 residues in the CDR3. Trimming shortened V by 7 bases and J by 3 bases, and 16 bases separated the two germline ends. CDR3 amino acids: CSARGGFDYEQYF. The CDR3 DNA follows: TGCAGCGCCCGAGGAGGGTTTGACTACGAGCAGTACTTC.

The V call is TRBV4-1, the J call TRBJ1-5; possible D gene TRBD1, 5 bases. This CDR3 has 14 residues. V lost 3 bases and J lost 7, with 13 bases in between. CDR1 and CDR2 (germline): MGHRA, YSYEKL. CDR3 amino acids: CASSHAGKGQPQHF. The CDR3 DNA reads TGCGCCAGCAGCCACGCAGGGAAGGGACAGCCCCAGCATTTT.

The chain combines TRBV4-1 with TRBJ2-7, with D possibly TRBD1 on 5 matching bases. The CDR3 has 15 residues. CDR1 is MGHRA, CDR2 YSYEKL, per germline. With 1 base removed from V and 1 base from J, the gap between germline ends came to 11 bases. Here the CDR3 reads CASSQALQDSYEQYF. The CDR3 DNA follows: TGCGCCAGCAGCCAAGCCCTACAGGATTCCTACGAGCAGTACTTC.

This rearrangement joins TRBV7-9 to TRBJ1-5; 7 bases map to TRBD1. The germline gives CDR1 SEHNR, CDR2 FQNEAQ (reference sequence). V lost 1 base to trimming and J lost 4 bases; unmatched junction nucleotides: 10. This CDR3 comprises 17 residues. The CDR3 sequence: CASSLEDGGQSNQPQHF. The CDR3, as DNA: TGTGCCAGCAGCTTAGAAGATGGGGGACAGTCAAATCAGCCCCAGCATTTT.

V usage is TRBV5-1 and J usage is TRBJ2-7, with a weak D call TRBD1 (6 bases). The CDR3 length is 14 residues. Trimming stripped 0 bases from V and 6 bases from J, with 13 bases between. From germline, CDR1 is SGHRS and CDR2 YFSETQ. The CDR3 here is CASSLATGLLEQYF. DNA for the CDR3: TGCGCCAGCAGCTTGGCCACAGGGCTTCTCGAGCAGTACTTC.

The chain links TRBV6-5 to TRBJ2-1, with a tentative D call TRBD1 (6 bases). Between the trimmed V and J ends, which lost 6 bases and 0 bases, there was a span of 9 bases. The germline V gene has CDR1 MNHEY and CDR2 SVGAGI. The CDR3 length is 14 residues. The CDR3 loop reads CASRGQSSYNEQFF. In DNA, the CDR3 is TGTGCCAGCAGAGGACAGAGCTCCTACAATGAGCAGTTCTTC.

J is TRBJ2-7 and V is TRBV27, with D uncertain. Looked up from germline, CDR1 is MNHEY and CDR2 is SMNVEV (reference sequence). Trimming shortened V by 6 bases and J by 3 bases, and 12 bases separated the two germline ends. The CDR3 runs to 13 residues. CDR3 sequence reads: CASSPGSYYEQYF. CDR3 nucleotide sequence: TGTGCCAGCAGCCCCGGGTCCTACTACGAGCAGTACTTC.

The chain employs TRBV6-1 and TRBJ2-7, with 10 bases fitting TRBD2. CDR1 and CDR2 (germline): MNHNS, SASEGT. The CDR3 is made up of 15 amino acids. The junction had 7 bases not matched to a gene; V was cut back by 6 bases and J by 2 bases. CDR3 loop: CASSFGTSDPYEQYF. The CDR3 coding sequence is TGTGCCAGCAGCTTTGGGACTAGCGACCCCTACGAGCAGTACTTC.

The chain couples TRBV4-1 to TRBJ2-6, with 8 bases matching TRBD1. Germline CDR1 is MGHRA and CDR2 is YSYEKL. This CDR3 contains 18 residues. The V and J ends lost 0 bases and 0 bases, in that order; junction bases with no gene match: 4. Here the CDR3 DNA reads TGCGCCAGCAGCCAAGAGGGGACAGGAATCTCTGGGGCCAACGTCCTGACTTTC. As protein: CASSQEGTGISGANVLTF.